This passage covers 2 T cell receptor beta chains from one sample sequenced in a study of shared clonotypes between healthy human individuals. TCRdb keeps only in-frame clones here, not all; method: immunoSEQ multiplex PCR. The sample lists about 1 million clones, roughly 80% occurring once. The sample was memory CD4+ T cells sorted from blood. Subset indicated: CD45RA-negative fraction. The receptors originated from a man aged 18-30 years in good health.

The V and J genes are TRBV28 and TRBJ2-5; 7 nucleotides line up with TRBD2. Trimming took 4 bases from V and 0 from J; bases not matched to a gene: 8. CDR3 length: 16 residues. Germline V gene lookup returns CDR1 MDHEN and CDR2 SYDVKM. The CDR3 spells CASSSRTRQYQETQYF. CDR3 bases: TGTGCCAGCAGTTCACGGACTAGGCAGTACCAAGAGACCCAGTACTTC.

The chain carries TRBV27 and TRBJ1-5; no definite D call. The CDR3 loop spans 13 amino acids. Germline V gives CDR1 MNHEY, CDR2 SMNVEV (reference sequence). Trimming took off 3 bases at V and 2 bases at J, with 5 bases between the two ends. The CDR3 loop reads CASSLAGNQPQHF. In DNA form, the CDR3 reads TGTGCCAGCAGTTTGGCAGGCAATCAGCCCCAGCATTTT.